Within the sample, the clone carrying this T cell receptor (beta chain) is medium-sized (0.01 to 0.1%). Its cognate antigen is unknown. The germline V gene encodes CDR1 KGHSH and CDR2 LQKENI. Deletions cut 2 bases from V and 5 bases from J, with 7 bases between. This CDR3 comprises 13 residues. As to treatment: approximately 9-day PBMC culture with coronavirus spike peptide pools or control peptides (ViraFEST assay). These data belong to a study of vaccination and CD4 T cells after COVID-19. The Oncomine TCR Beta short-read assay sequenced DNA from cultured CD4+ T cells. MiXCR was run by TCRdb on the PCR reads, yielding one entry per CDR3 protein. The sample has nearly 15,000 distinct CDR3 sequences, around 48% seen once.

This receptor was identified in a human donor who had recovered from COVID-19. This chain joins TRBV18 and TRBJ1-5; no firm D call. Specimen: CD4+ T cells from blood, cultured in vitro. CDR3 in DNA: TGTGCCAGCTCACCAGATGCATATCAGCCCCAGCATTTT. The encoded protein is CASSPDAYQPQHF.